The 24 T cell receptor beta chains below come from one sample, sequenced in a study of T-cell memory formation after mild COVID-19. Via MiXCR, TCRdb re-called the 5' RACE reads, giving one row per CDR3 protein. Counted here are around 300,000 distinct CDR3 sequences, around an eighth occurring once; the ten biggest clones make up around 20%. The material sequenced was PBMCs or a T cell subset sorted from them (not recorded which). These receptors were obtained from a man younger than 35 who had mild COVID-19 (a few samples of this study predate the infection). Cell type and time point are not known.

This clonotype appeared a few times. J is TRBJ2-2 and V is TRBV12-3 or TRBV12-4, with D perhaps TRBD2 (6 bases). The CDR3 has 13 amino acids. Trimming removed 5 bases from V and 9 bases from J, with 13 bases in between. DNA of the CDR3: TGTGCCAGCAGTCCGGGACTGTCTTGGGAGCTGTTTTTT. It encodes CASSPGLSWELFF.

This clonotype was detected only a few times. J is TRBJ1-1 and V is TRBV5-1, with 7 bases lining up with TRBD1. This CDR3 has 15 residues. Germline trimming cut 1 base from V and 4 bases from J; bases unmatched to any gene: 7. Germline V CDR1 and CDR2: SGHRS, YFSETQ. The CDR3 is CASSLTGQGVTEAFF. In nucleotides, the CDR3 is TGCGCCAGCAGCTTGACAGGGCAGGGGGTCACTGAAGCTTTCTTT. Variable domain in full (rest from reference TRBV5-1 and TRBJ1-1): KAGVTQTPRYLIKTRGQQVTLSCSPISGHRSVSWYQQTPGQGLQFLFEYFSETQRNKGNFPGRFSGRQFSNSRSEMNVSTLELGDSALYLCASSLTGQGVTEAFFGQGTRLTVV.

This chain uses TRBV12-3 or TRBV12-4 with TRBJ1-1; D remains unclear. This CDR3 comprises 14 residues. V lost 6 bases, J lost 0 bases, and 11 bases lay in between. The CDR3 sequence is CASSLSDMNTEAFF. The DNA of the CDR3 is TGTGCCAGCAGCCTCAGCGATATGAACACTGAAGCTTTCTTT.

This clonotype was seen more than once but under ten times. J is TRBJ2-7 and V is TRBV18; maybe TRBD2 (6 bases). CDR3 length equals 14 residues. V was shortened by 0 bases and J by 4 bases, with 10 bases between the two germline ends. Germline V lookup: CDR1 KGHSH, CDR2 LQKENI. CDR3 bases: TGTGCCAGCTCACCACCGGAGGGTACGTACGAGCAGTACGTC. Amino acids: CASSPPEGTYEQYV.

This clonotype was recorded many times. The chain is built from TRBV5-5 and TRBJ2-2, with D tentatively TRBD1 (5 bases). The V end lost 0 bases, the J end lost 1 base, and 7 bases lay between the germline ends. The CDR3 length is 15 residues. Germline V gene sequence: CDR1 SGHKS, CDR2 YYEKEE (reference sequence). CDR3 in DNA: TGTGCCAGCAGCTTGGTGGGGCTGAACACCGGGGAGCTGTTTTTT. Protein: CASSLVGLNTGELFF. The full variable domain, rest sourced from reference TRBV5-5 and TRBJ2-2, is DAGVTQSPTHLIKTRGQQVTLRCSPISGHKSVSWYQQVLGQGPQFIFQYYEKEERGRGNFPDRFSARQFPNYSSELNVNALLLGDSALYLCASSLVGLNTGELFFGEGSRLTVL.

A few counts support this clonotype. The rearrangement links TRBV5-1 to TRBJ1-6, with TRBD1 identical over 11 bases. The CDR3 sequence is 19 residues long. The V segment lost 6 bases and the J segment 9 bases; nucleotides outside the gene matches: 20. Germline-derived CDR1 and CDR2 are SGHRS and YFSETQ. The CDR3 DNA sequence: TGCGCCAGCACCCTTTCCACCCTGTCGCGCGGGACAGGGGGTTCACCCCTCCACTTT. It codes for CASTLSTLSRGTGGSPLHF.

The chain links TRBV20-1 to TRBJ2-5; possibly TRBD2 for D (6 bases). Germline values: CDR1 DFQATT, CDR2 SNEGSKA (reference sequence). Trimming took 3 bases from V and 3 from J, leaving 14 bases between them. There are 14 residues in the CDR3. The CDR3 sequence is CSASRGTGEETQYF. The CDR3 nucleotides are TGCAGTGCTAGCCGGGGGACCGGCGAAGAGACCCAGTACTTC.

This chain connects TRBV4-1 to TRBJ2-1, with 9 positions matching TRBD2. V gave up 6 bases and J gave up 11 bases; unmatched junction bases: 11. Per the germline V gene, CDR1 is MGHRA and CDR2 is YSYEKL. The CDR3 runs to 14 residues. CDR3 protein: CASRSWDSGGQQFF. The CDR3 coding sequence is TGCGCCAGCAGATCTTGGGATAGCGGGGGTCAGCAGTTCTTC.

A few counts support this clonotype. This chain uses TRBV4-1 with TRBJ2-3, with D maybe TRBD2 (7 bases). Trimming took 4 bases from V and 5 from J, leaving 13 bases between them. The CDR3 contains 14 residues. In germline, CDR1 is MGHRA, CDR2 YSYEKL. The CDR3 is CASSPEGGLDTQYF. CDR3 DNA: TGCGCCAGCAGCCCCGAGGGGGGGCTAGATACGCAGTATTTT.

This clonotype appeared a few times. The gene calls are TRBV18 and TRBJ1-1; perhaps TRBD1 as D (5 bases). The CDR3 has 16 amino acids. Germline V gene sequence: CDR1 KGHSH, CDR2 LQKENI. The V gene lost 2 bases and the J gene lost 0 bases, with 13 bases spanning the gap. In DNA form, the CDR3 reads TGTGCCAGCTCACCAACGGGGCCCGGTATGAACACTGAAGCTTTCTTT. This translates into CASSPTGPGMNTEAFF. Full variable domain (remainder filled in from reference TRBV18 and TRBJ1-1): NAGVMQNPRHLVRRRGQEARLRCSPMKGHSHVYWYRQLPEEGLKFMVYLQKENIIDESGMPKERFSAEFPKEGPSILRIQQVVRGDSAAYFCASSPTGPGMNTEAFFGQGTRLTVV.

This clonotype turned up a few times. The genes are TRBV7-6 and TRBJ2-2; 8 bases map to TRBD2. The CDR3 consists of 16 residues. With 2 bases clipped from V and 1 base from J, the junction kept 3 bases outside the gene matches. The V gene's germline CDR1 is SGHVS and CDR2 FNYEAQ. The CDR3, as DNA: TGTGCCAGCAGCTTAAGTCGGGGGGGGAACACCGGGGAGCTGTTTTTT. Its protein product is CASSLSRGGNTGELFF.

A few counts support this clonotype. V usage is TRBV19 and J usage is TRBJ1-6, with 7 bases that match TRBD1. The germline V gene encodes CDR1 LNHDA and CDR2 SQIVND (reference sequence). J gave up 7 bases and V 9 bases, and 9 bases lay outside the gene matches. This CDR3 has 14 amino acids. The CDR3 DNA is TGTGCCAGCACTCCGCGGGACAGCAATTCACCCCTCCACTTT. Translating gives CASTPRDSNSPLHF.

This clonotype was recorded many times. This sequence joins TRBV3-1 and TRBJ1-3; D is unresolved. Trimming cost V 0 bases and J 3 bases, with 6 bases left between them. From germline, CDR1 is LGHDT and CDR2 YNNKEL (reference sequence). This CDR3 comprises 14 residues. The CDR3 DNA reads as TGTGCCAGCAGCCAAGAAACGATTGGAAACACCATATATTTT. Amino acids: CASSQETIGNTIYF.

V and J are TRBV6-2 or TRBV6-3 and TRBJ2-1; D tentatively fits TRBD1 or TRBD2 (5 bases each). The CDR3 is 15 residues long. V shed 5 bases and J shed 2 bases, with 13 bases lying between them. Germline values: CDR1 MNHEY, CDR2 SVGEGT. This CDR3 is CASSPWDVAYNEQFF. For the CDR3, the DNA is TGTGCCAGCAGTCCCTGGGACGTGGCCTACAATGAGCAGTTCTTC.

V and J are TRBV6-5 and TRBJ1-2; TRBD1 aligns across 8 bases. There are 16 residues in the CDR3. Germline lookup yields CDR1 MNHEY and CDR2 SVGAGI. The V and J ends lost 0 bases and 5 bases, in that order; junction bases with no gene match: 8. CDR3 bases: TGTGCCAGCAGTTACTCCTACACAGGGGGTTTTTATGGCTACACCTTC. Encoded protein: CASSYSYTGGFYGYTF.

The sample holds a few counts of this clonotype. This chain joins TRBV7-3 and TRBJ2-1; no clear D gene. Trimming took off 2 bases at V and 4 bases at J, with 6 bases between the two ends. The CDR3 length is 13 residues. Germline V gene data show CDR1 as SGHTA and CDR2 as FQGTGA. In nucleotides, the CDR3 is TGTGCCAGCAGCTTACGGAATTACAATGAGCAGTTCTTC. It is translated as CASSLRNYNEQFF.

The chain employs TRBV6-5 and TRBJ1-6; a weak D match, TRBD1 (5 bases). This CDR3 contains 14 residues. V was clipped by 2 bases and J by 13 bases, with 15 bases between them. Germline-derived CDR1 and CDR2 are MNHEY and SVGAGI. CDR3 sequence: CASSYMVQGDPLHF. The CDR3 bases are TGTGCCAGCAGTTACATGGTCCAGGGAGATCCCCTCCACTTT.

This clonotype occurred a few times. This rearrangement joins TRBV11-2 to TRBJ2-2; TRBD1 or TRBD2 may be the D gene (5 bases each). V was pared by 4 bases and J by 2 bases, with 14 bases between. CDR1 and CDR2 (germline): SGHAT, FQNNGV. This CDR3 is 16 amino acids long. The CDR3 region is CASSWDRGENTGELFF. CDR3 sequence (DNA): TGTGCCAGCAGCTGGGACCGAGGGGAAAACACCGGGGAGCTGTTTTTT.

This clonotype was counted between two and nine times. This chain links TRBV20-1 with TRBJ1-5; D possibly corresponds to TRBD1 (6 bases). V was cut by 0 bases and J by 9 bases, with 21 bases left in between. The CDR3 is made up of 16 amino acids. Germline CDR1 DFQATT, CDR2 SNEGSKA (reference sequence). The CDR3 sequence: CSARDIVGGSKGPQHF. The CDR3 coding sequence is TGCAGTGCTAGAGATATTGTAGGGGGGAGTAAGGGGCCCCAGCATTTT.

The CDR3 nucleotides are TGTGCCAGCAGCCAGCAGGGGAGCGGGGTAGGCTACAATGAGCAGTTCTTC. Its protein product is CASSQQGSGVGYNEQFF. This chain connects TRBV6-5 to TRBJ2-1; D might be TRBD2 (7 bases). This CDR3 comprises 17 residues. V was shortened by 6 bases and J by 3 bases, with 21 bases between the two germline ends. CDR1 is MNHEY, CDR2 SVGAGI, per germline.

The J gene is TRBJ1-2, the V gene TRBV5-1; 9 positions agree with TRBD1. With 3 bases clipped from V and 2 bases from J, the junction kept 8 bases outside the gene matches. The CDR3 sequence is 16 residues long. Germline loops: CDR1 SGHRS, CDR2 YFSETQ. In nucleotides, the CDR3 is TGCGCCAGCAGCTCACAGGGGGCCGGGGGGAACTATGGCTACACCTTC. Translation: CASSSQGAGGNYGYTF.

This clonotype was detected a few times. The chain employs TRBV15 and TRBJ1-5; TRBD1 is a possible D gene (6 bases). V was shortened by 0 bases and J by 5 bases, with 14 bases between the two germline ends. CDR1 is LNHNV, CDR2 YYDKDF, per germline (reference sequence). CDR3 length equals 16 residues. In nucleotides, the CDR3 is TGTGCCACCAGCAGAGAAGAGGGGGGACTGTATCAGCCCCAGCATTTT. Translating it yields CATSREEGGLYQPQHF.

The chain has TRBV11-1 and TRBJ2-4; D might be TRBD1 or TRBD2, each matching 5 bases. Germline assignment: CDR1 SGHAT and CDR2 FQDESV (reference sequence). Trimming took 5 bases from V and 3 from J, leaving 17 bases between them. This CDR3 contains 16 residues. CDR3 amino acids: CASSLGQGEIKNIQYF. CDR3 sequence (DNA): TGTGCCAGCAGCCTCGGACAAGGGGAGATCAAAAACATTCAGTACTTC.

The chain couples TRBV12-3 or TRBV12-4 to TRBJ2-2; the D gene is possibly TRBD2 (5 bases). Trimming removed 6 bases from V and 8 bases from J, with 16 bases in between. The CDR3 is 14 residues long. The CDR3 DNA follows: TGTGCCAGCAGCCCCGAGGGCTCCCGAGGGGAGCTGTTTTTT. Translating it yields CASSPEGSRGELFF.